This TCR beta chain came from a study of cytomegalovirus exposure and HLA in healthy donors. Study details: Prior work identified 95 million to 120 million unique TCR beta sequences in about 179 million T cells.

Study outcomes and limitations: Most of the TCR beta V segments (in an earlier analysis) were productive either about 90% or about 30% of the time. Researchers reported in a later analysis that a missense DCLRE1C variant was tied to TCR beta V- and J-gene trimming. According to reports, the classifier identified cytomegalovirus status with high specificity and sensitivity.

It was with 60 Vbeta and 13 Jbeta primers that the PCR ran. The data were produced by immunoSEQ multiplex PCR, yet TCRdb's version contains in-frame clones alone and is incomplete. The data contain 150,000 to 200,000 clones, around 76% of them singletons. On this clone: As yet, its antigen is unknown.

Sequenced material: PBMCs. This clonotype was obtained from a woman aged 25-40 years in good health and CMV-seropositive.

The CDR3 spells CASSVAQGYNEQFF. As DNA, the CDR3 is TGTGCCAGCAGCGTAGCACAGGGGTACAATGAGCAGTTCTTC. This chain links TRBV9 with TRBJ2-1; TRBD1 agrees at 7 bases. The CDR3 extends over 14 amino acids. The J segment lost 4 bases and the V segment lost 0 bases, leaving 1 base of the junction unmatched. CDR1 is SGDLS and CDR2 is YYNGEE in the germline V gene.